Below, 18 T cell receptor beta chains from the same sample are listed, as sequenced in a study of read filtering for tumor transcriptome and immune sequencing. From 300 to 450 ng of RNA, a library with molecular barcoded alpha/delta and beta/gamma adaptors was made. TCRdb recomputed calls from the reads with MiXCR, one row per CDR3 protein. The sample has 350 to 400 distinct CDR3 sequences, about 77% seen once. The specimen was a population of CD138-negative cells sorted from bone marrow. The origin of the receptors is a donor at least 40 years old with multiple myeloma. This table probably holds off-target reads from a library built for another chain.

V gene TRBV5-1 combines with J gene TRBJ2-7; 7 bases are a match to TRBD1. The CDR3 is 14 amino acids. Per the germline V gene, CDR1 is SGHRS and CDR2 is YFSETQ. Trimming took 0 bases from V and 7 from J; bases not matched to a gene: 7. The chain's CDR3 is CASSLEGQLMEQYF. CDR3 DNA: TGCGCCAGCAGCTTGGAGGGACAGTTAATGGAGCAGTACTTC.

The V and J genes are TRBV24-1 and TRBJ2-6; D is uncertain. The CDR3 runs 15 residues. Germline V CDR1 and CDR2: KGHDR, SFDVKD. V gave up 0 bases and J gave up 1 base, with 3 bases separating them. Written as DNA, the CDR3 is TGTGCCACCAGTGATTTGAGTTCTGGGGCCAACGTCCTGACTTTC. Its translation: CATSDLSSGANVLTF.

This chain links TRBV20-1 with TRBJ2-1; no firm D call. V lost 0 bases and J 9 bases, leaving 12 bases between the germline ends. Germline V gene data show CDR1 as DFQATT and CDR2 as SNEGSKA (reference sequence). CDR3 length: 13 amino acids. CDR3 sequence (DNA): TGCAGTGCTAGAGATCAGAGAGCTTTTGAGCAGTTCTTC. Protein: CSARDQRAFEQFF.

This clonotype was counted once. This CDR3 reads CASSLRQGQDEQFF. The CDR3 DNA sequence: TGTGCCAGCAGCCTAAGACAGGGGCAGGATGAGCAGTTCTTC. The chain combines TRBV11-1 with TRBJ2-1; TRBD1 aligns across 8 bases. This CDR3 region has 14 residues. Trimming took 5 bases from V and 8 from J; bases not matched to a gene: 8. Germline-derived CDR1 and CDR2 are SGHAT and FQDESV (reference sequence).

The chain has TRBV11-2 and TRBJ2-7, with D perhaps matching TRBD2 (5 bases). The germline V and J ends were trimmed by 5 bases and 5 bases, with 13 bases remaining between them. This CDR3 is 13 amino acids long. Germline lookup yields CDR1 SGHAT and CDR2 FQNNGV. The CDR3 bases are TGTGCCAGCAGCCACTCGTCTAGCCACGAGCAGTACTTC. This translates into CASSHSSSHEQYF.

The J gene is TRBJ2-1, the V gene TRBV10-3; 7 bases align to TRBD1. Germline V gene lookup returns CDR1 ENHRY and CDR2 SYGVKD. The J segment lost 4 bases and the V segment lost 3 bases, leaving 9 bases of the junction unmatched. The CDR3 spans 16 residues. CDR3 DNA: TGTGCCATCAGTGACTCGACAGGGTTTCTTTACAATGAGCAGTTCTTC. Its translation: CAISDSTGFLYNEQFF.

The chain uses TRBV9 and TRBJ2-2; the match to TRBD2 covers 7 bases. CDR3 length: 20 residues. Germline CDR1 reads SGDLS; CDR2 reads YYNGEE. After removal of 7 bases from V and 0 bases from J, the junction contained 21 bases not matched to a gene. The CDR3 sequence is CASSPYPGLPEGANTGELFF. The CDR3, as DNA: TGTGCCAGCTCCCCTTATCCGGGACTACCCGAAGGGGCGAACACCGGGGAGCTGTTTTTT.

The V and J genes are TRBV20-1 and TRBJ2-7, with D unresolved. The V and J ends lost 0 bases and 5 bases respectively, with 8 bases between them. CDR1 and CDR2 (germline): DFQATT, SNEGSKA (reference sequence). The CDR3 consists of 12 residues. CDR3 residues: CSARDLWNEQYF. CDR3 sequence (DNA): TGCAGTGCTAGAGATCTCTGGAACGAGCAGTACTTC.

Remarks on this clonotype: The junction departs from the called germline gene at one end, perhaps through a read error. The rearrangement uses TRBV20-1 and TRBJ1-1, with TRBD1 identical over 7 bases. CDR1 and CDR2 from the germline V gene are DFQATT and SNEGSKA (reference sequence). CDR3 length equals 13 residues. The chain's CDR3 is CSAPDRVNTEAFF. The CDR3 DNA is TGCAGTGCCCCCGACAGGGTAAACACTGAAGCCTTCTTT.

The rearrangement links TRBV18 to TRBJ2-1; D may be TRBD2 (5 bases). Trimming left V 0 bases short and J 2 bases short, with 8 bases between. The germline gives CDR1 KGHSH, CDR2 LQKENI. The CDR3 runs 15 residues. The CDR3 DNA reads TGTGCCAGCTCACCACCGGGGAGTGCCTACAATGAGCAGTTCTTC. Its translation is CASSPPGSAYNEQFF. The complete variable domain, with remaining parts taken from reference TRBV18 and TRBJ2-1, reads NAGVMQNPRHLVRRRGQEARLRCSPMKGHSHVYWYRQLPEEGLKFMVYLQKENIIDESGMPKERFSAEFPKEGPSILRIQQVVRGDSAAYFCASSPPGSAYNEQFFGPGTRLTVL.

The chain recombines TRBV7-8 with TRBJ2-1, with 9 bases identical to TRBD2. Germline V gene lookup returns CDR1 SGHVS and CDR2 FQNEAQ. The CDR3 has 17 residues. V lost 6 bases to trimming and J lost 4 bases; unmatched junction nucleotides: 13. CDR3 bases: TGTGCCAGCAGTCCAATCTCCCTTAGCGGGAGATACAATGAGCAGTTCTTC. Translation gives CASSPISLSGRYNEQFF.

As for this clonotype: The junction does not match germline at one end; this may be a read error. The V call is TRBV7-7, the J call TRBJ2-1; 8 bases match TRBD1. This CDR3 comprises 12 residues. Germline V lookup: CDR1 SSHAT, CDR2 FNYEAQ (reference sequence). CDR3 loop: CASSLTGDEQFF. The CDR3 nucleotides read TGTGCTAGCAGCTTGACAGGGGATGAGCAGTTCTTC.

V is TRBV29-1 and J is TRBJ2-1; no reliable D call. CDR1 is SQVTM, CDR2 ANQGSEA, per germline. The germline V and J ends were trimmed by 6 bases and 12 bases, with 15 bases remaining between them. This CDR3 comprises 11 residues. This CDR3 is CSVDDPLRQFF. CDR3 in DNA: TGCAGCGTGGATGACCCTCTCAGGCAGTTCTTC.

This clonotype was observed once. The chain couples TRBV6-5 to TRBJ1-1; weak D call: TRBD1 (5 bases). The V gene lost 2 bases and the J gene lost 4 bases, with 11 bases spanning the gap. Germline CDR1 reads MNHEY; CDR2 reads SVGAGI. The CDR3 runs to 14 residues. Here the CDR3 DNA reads TGTGCCAGCAGTTACGCAATAGGGGTCACTGAAGCTTTCTTT. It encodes CASSYAIGVTEAFF.

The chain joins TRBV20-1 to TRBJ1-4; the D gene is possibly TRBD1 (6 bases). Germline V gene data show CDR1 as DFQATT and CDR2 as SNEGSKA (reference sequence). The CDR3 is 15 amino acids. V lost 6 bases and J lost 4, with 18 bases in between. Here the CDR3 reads CSATTDRLINEKLFF. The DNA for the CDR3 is TGCAGTGCAACCACCGACAGGCTTATTAATGAAAAACTGTTTTTT.

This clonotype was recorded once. CDR3 loop: CASRQVAGTHNNEQFF. CDR3 nucleotide sequence: TGTGCCAGCAGACAAGTAGCGGGAACCCACAACAATGAGCAGTTCTTC. This sequence joins TRBV2 and TRBJ2-1; TRBD2 aligns across 8 bases. The CDR3 consists of 16 residues. Germline V gives CDR1 SNHLY, CDR2 FYNNEI. The junction had 12 bases not matched to a gene; V was cut back by 6 bases and J by 5 bases.

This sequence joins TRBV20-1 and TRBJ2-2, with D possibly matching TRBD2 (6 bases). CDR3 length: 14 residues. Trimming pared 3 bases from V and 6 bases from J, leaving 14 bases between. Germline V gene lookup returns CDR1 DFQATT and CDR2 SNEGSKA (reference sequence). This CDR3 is CSASRAGTAGELFF. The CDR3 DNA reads TGCAGTGCTAGTAGGGCGGGAACTGCCGGGGAGCTGTTTTTT.

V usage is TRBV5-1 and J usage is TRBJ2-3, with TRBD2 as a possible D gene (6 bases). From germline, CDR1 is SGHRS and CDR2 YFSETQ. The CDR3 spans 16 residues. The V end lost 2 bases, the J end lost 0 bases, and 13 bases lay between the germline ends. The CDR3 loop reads CASSLGGVPSTDTQYF. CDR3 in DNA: TGCGCCAGCAGCTTAGGAGGGGTCCCAAGCACAGATACGCAGTATTTT.